These T cell receptor beta chains were read from a single sample in a study of cytomegalovirus exposure and HLA in healthy donors. Produced via immunoSEQ multiplex PCR; TCRdb's table is partial and in-frame only. The sample records fewer than 200,000 clones, 70% to 90% being singletons. The sample taken for sequencing was PBMCs. These TCRs come from a woman between 25 and 40 years old in good health and CMV-seronegative. The CDR3 runs from the conserved cysteine through the conserved F or W. D genes are given only for firm matches. Some rows mark clone size as missing; the rest say once, few, many or name a class of expanded clone.

d_gene | j_gene | abundance | v_gene | CDR3nt | CDR3aa
. | TRBJ2-7 | few | TRBV4-1 | TGCGCCAGCAGCCAAGCTGGGGTATACAGGAATTACGAGCAGTACTTC | CASSQAGVYRNYEQYF
. | TRBJ1-4 | . | TRBV5-4 | TGTGCCAGCAGCTTAAGGGGGGGGGAAAAACTGTTTTTT | CASSLRGGEKLFF
TRBD2 | TRBJ2-3 | . | TRBV7-9 | TGTGCCAGCAGTCCGAGCGGGGGGCCAGATACGCAGTATTTT | CASSPSGGPDTQYF
TRBD2 | TRBJ2-5 | . | TRBV6-6 | TGTGCCAGCAGTTTAGCGGGGGGGCCGGAGACCCAGTACTTC | CASSLAGGPETQYF
TRBD2 | TRBJ2-5 | few | TRBV6-4 | TGTGCCAGCAGTTATCGGGAGGGGGAGACCCAGTACTTC | CASSYREGETQYF
TRBD2 | TRBJ2-7 | once | TRBV29-1 | TGCAGCGTTGAAGGGGACTATCCCTACGAGCAGTACTTC | CSVEGDYPYEQYF
TRBD1 | TRBJ1-3 | . | TRBV30 | TGTGCCTGGAGTGTACTCCGACAGGGGGATAAGAGGGGAAACACCATATATTTT | CAWSVLRQGDKRGNTIYF
. | TRBJ1-2 | . | TRBV7-2 | TGTGCCAGCAGCCCCGAACAGCTCTATGGCTACACCTTC | CASSPEQLYGYTF
. | TRBJ1-2 | . | TRBV7-9 | TGTGCCCTCGAGGTTCCGACAGCCCTCTATGGCTACACCTTC | CALEVPTALYGYTF
TRBD2 | TRBJ2-3 | . | TRBV27 | TGTGCCAGCACTAAGGGACTAGTAACAGATACGCAGTATTTT | CASTKGLVTDTQYF
TRBD2 | TRBJ2-1 | . | TRBV7-6 | TGTGCCAGCAGCCATCGGACTAGCGGGGATGAGCAGTTCTTC | CASSHRTSGDEQFF
TRBD1 | TRBJ1-1 | . | TRBV19 | TGTGCCAGTAGTACCTATACAGGGGTAAAGGAAGCTTTCTTT | CASSTYTGVKEAFF
TRBD2 | TRBJ2-1 | . | TRBV7-2 | TGTGCCAGCAGCTTCTGGACTAGCGGGGGCAATGAGCAGTTCTTC | CASSFWTSGGNEQFF
. | TRBJ2-1 | . | TRBV21-1 | TGTGCCAGCAGCAAAGAGAACAGGGTGACGGGGAATGAGCAGTTCTTC | CASSKENRVTGNEQFF
. | TRBJ2-7 | . | TRBV11-3 | TGTGCCAGCAGCTTTAGCGGATACGAGCAGTACTTC | CASSFSGYEQYF
. | TRBJ2-1 | . | TRBV18 | TGTGCCAGCTCACCTTTCGGCTACAATGAGCAGTTCTTC | CASSPFGYNEQFF
TRBD1 | TRBJ1-2 | . | TRBV7-8 | TGTGCCAGCAGCTTAGCGGATCCAGGGGGCTGGGGCTACACCTTC | CASSLADPGGWGYTF
TRBD1 | TRBJ1-5 | . | TRBV28 | TGTGCCAGCAGTTACGGGACAGGGGTAAAGAGCAATCAGCCCCAGCATTTT | CASSYGTGVKSNQPQHF
. | TRBJ1-3 | . | TRBV29-1 | TGCAGCGGGCGGACAGACGTCTCTGGAAACACCATATATTTT | CSGRTDVSGNTIYF
TRBD1 | TRBJ2-7 | . | TRBV6-5 | TGTGCCAGCAGTTACGGGTCCGGGACAGGGACCTACGAGCAGTACTTC | CASSYGSGTGTYEQYF
. | TRBJ1-3 | once | TRBV29-1 | TGCAGCGTTGACAAACAGGGCATCGTATATTTT | CSVDKQGIVYF
. | TRBJ2-7 | few | TRBV21-1 | TGTGCCATCGGACAGGGCCCCTACGAGCAGTACTTC | CAIGQGPYEQYF
. | TRBJ2-2 | . | TRBV5-6 | TGTGCCAGCAGCCTCGTAATGGGGGGTCTCAACACCGGGGAGCTGTTTTTT | CASSLVMGGLNTGELFF
. | TRBJ1-3 | . | TRBV10-1 | TGCGCCAGCAGTGGAGGGAGATCCTGGGACACCATATATTTT | CASSGGRSWDTIYF
TRBD1 | TRBJ1-6 | . | TRBV7-2 | TGTGCCAGCAGACCCGACAGGGGGCTTTCGGGGGGTGTCAATTCACCCCTCCACTTT | CASRPDRGLSGGVNSPLHF
TRBD1 | TRBJ2-7 | . | TRBV5-1 | TGCGCCAGCAGCCCGGCCGGGACAGCAACCTACGAGCAGTACTTC | CASSPAGTATYEQYF
TRBD2 | TRBJ2-3 | . | TRBV9 | TGTGCCAGCAGTTCTAGCGGGATCGGTACAGATACGCAGTATTTT | CASSSSGIGTDTQYF
TRBD1 | TRBJ2-2 | . | TRBV5-4 | TGTGCCAGCAGCTTGACCGGACAGGGCAACACCGGGGAGCTGTTTTTT | CASSLTGQGNTGELFF
. | TRBJ2-5 | . | TRBV12-2 | TGTGCAAGTCGCCCCGGGAGGGGAATCCAAGAGACCCAGTACTTC | CASRPGRGIQETQYF
TRBD1 | TRBJ1-2 | . | TRBV9 | TGTGCCAGCAGCGGGTCGGGACAGGGAATGGGTTATGGCTACACCTTC | CASSGSGQGMGYGYTF
. | TRBJ2-7 | . | TRBV7-4 | TGTGCCAGCAGCTCCCAAATCCCCCAGGTTTACGAGCAGTACTTC | CASSSQIPQVYEQYF
TRBD1 | TRBJ2-1 | . | TRBV11-2 | TGTGCCAGCAGCTTGACAGGGGACAATGAGCAGTTCTTC | CASSLTGDNEQFF
. | TRBJ1-4 | . | TRBV27 | TGTGCCAGCAGTGACCGCCCGGGGGGGAATGAAAAACTGTTTTTT | CASSDRPGGNEKLFF
TRBD1 | TRBJ1-4 | few | TRBV6-6 | TGTGCCAGCAGTTCCCGGACAGGGGGAAATGAAAAACTGTTTTTT | CASSSRTGGNEKLFF
. | TRBJ2-7 | . | TRBV20-1 | TGCAGTGCTCTATTGCGGGAGCAGTACTTC | CSALLREQYF
. | TRBJ2-7 | . | TRBV7-9 | TGTGCCAGCAGCCCGGGGATGTACTACGAGCAGTACTTC | CASSPGMYYEQYF
TRBD2 | TRBJ2-5 | . | TRBV5-1 | TGCGCCAGCAGCTTGGGTACTAGCGGGAACAGACAAGAGACCCAGTACTTC | CASSLGTSGNRQETQYF
TRBD2 | TRBJ2-2 | . | TRBV11-3 | TGTGCCAGCAGCCCCGGACTAGCGGGGGTCACCGGGGAGCTGTTTTTT | CASSPGLAGVTGELFF
TRBD1 | TRBJ1-2 | . | TRBV4-1 | TGCGCCAGCAGCCAGACAGGGGGCTATGGCTACACCTTC | CASSQTGGYGYTF
TRBD2 | TRBJ2-1 | . | TRBV7-9 | TGTGCCAGCAGCTTAGGACTAGCGGGAGGCAGGCAGTTCTTC | CASSLGLAGGRQFF
TRBD1 | TRBJ1-1 | few | TRBV5-5 | TGTGCCAGCCAGCTTCCGGCGGACAGGGTGAACACTGAAGCTTTCTTT | CASQLPADRVNTEAFF
. | TRBJ2-7 | . | TRBV4-1 | TGCGCCAGCAGCCAAGGAACATATTCCCCCTCGGGTTTATACGAGCAGTACTTC | CASSQGTYSPSGLYEQYF
. | TRBJ1-4 | . | TRBV5-6 | TGTGCCAGCAGCTTCGGGATCTTTAATGAAAAACTGTTTTTT | CASSFGIFNEKLFF
TRBD1 | TRBJ2-5 | . | TRBV4-1 | TGCGCCAGCAGCTGGACAGGCACGGCGGAGACCCAGTACTTC | CASSWTGTAETQYF
. | TRBJ2-1 | . | TRBV27 | TGTGCCAGCAGTGTGGGGCCGGGCAATGAGCAGTTCTTC | CASSVGPGNEQFF
. | TRBJ1-2 | few | TRBV11-2 | TGTGCCAGCAGCTTCCAGACTTCTAACTATGGCTACACCTTC | CASSFQTSNYGYTF
TRBD1 | TRBJ1-1 | . | TRBV27 | TGTGCCAGCAGTTTGCTACCGGGACAGGGGAACACTGAAGCTTTCTTT | CASSLLPGQGNTEAFF
. | TRBJ1-2 | once | TRBV9 | TGTGCCAGCAGCGAATCTGGCAGGCAGGGCTACACCTTC | CASSESGRQGYTF
TRBD1 | TRBJ1-5 | few | TRBV6-1 | TGTGCCAGCAGTCGACAGGGGGGCAATCAGCCCCAGCATTTT | CASSRQGGNQPQHF
. | TRBJ2-1 | . | TRBV5-1 | TGCGCCAGCAGCAATGACCAGACTATCCCGTCCGGTGAGCAGTTCTTC | CASSNDQTIPSGEQFF
. | TRBJ2-3 | . | TRBV6-5 | TGTGCCAGCAGTTACTCAATACAGGGCACAGATACGCAGTATTTT | CASSYSIQGTDTQYF
. | TRBJ2-3 | . | TRBV5-8 | TGTGCCAGCAGCTTGGTGAGTGAGCAGTATTTT | CASSLVSEQYF
TRBD1 | TRBJ1-2 | . | TRBV10-1 | TGCGCCAGCAGTGAGTGGGGATATCGGGACAGGGAAATCCACTTTAACTATGGCTACACCTTC | CASSEWGYRDREIHFNYGYTF